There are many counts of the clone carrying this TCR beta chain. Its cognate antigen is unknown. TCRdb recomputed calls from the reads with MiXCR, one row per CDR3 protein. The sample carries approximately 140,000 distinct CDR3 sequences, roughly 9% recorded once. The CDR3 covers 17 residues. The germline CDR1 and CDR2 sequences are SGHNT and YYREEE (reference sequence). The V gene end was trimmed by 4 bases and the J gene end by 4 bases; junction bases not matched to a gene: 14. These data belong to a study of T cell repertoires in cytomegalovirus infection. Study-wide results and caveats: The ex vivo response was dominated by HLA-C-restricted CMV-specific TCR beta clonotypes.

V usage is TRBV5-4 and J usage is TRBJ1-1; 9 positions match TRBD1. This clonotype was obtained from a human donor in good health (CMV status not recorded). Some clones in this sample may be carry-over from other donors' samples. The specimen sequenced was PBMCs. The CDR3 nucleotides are TGTGCCAGCAGCCCGTCAATTTACAGGGGGCTGGGCACTGAAGCTTTCTTT. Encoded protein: CASSPSIYRGLGTEAFF.